This T cell receptor beta chain was identified in a study of T cell repertoires in cytomegalovirus infection. Study-level background: CMV infection together with matching HLA type was indicated by public TCR beta signatures. Study-level results: Across the ex vivo response, the dominant clonotypes were HLA-C-restricted CMV-specific TCR beta clonotypes. Summed frequency of public TCR beta families distinguished CMV carriers with the relevant HLA.

This clonotype is a singleton in its sample. Its specificity is not known. TCRdb fed the reads into MiXCR, producing one record per CDR3 protein. The sample lists approximately 1,000,000 distinct CDR3 sequences; around 30% were seen once. The V and J ends lost 5 bases and 2 bases, in that order; junction bases with no gene match: 23. CDR1 and CDR2 (germline): SGHTA, FQGTGA. The CDR3 is 20 residues long. The chain links TRBV7-3 to TRBJ2-7, with TRBD2 matching 8 bases. The receptor was derived from a human donor in good health (CMV status not recorded). Some clones in this sample may be carry-over from other donors' samples. The specimen comprised cultured CD8+ T cells from PBMCs, sampled from culture after CMV antigen stimulation. The CDR3 region has the DNA TGTGCCAGCAGCGCCACACGACAATCCTCCGGGGGGGGGCCCCCCTACGAGCAGTACTTC. Translating it yields CASSATRQSSGGGPPYEQYF.